The 21 T cell receptor beta chains listed next were all sequenced from one sample in a study of Graves' ophthalmopathy and Graves' hyperthyroidism. The study amplified TCR beta CDR3 regions using RNA transcripts. Investigators did first-round RT-PCR with HTBI primers, then second-round multiplex PCR. TCRdb passed the multiplex PCR reads through MiXCR, listing each CDR3 protein once. The table includes 740,000 or so distinct CDR3 sequences, 40% detected once. Specimen: peripheral blood. These receptor sequences come from an adult man with Graves' ophthalmopathy.

This clonotype was seen repeatedly, ten times or more. V gene TRBV7-2 combines with J gene TRBJ1-5; 7 positions agree with TRBD1. Germline V lookup: CDR1 SGHTA, CDR2 FQGNSA. The CDR3 is 16 residues long. The ends lost 5 bases at V and 0 bases at J; junction bases unmatched: 7. CDR3 region: CASSIGTANSNQPQHF. The CDR3 DNA reads as TGTGCCAGCAGCATAGGGACAGCGAATAGCAATCAGCCCCAGCATTTT.

V usage is TRBV25-1 and J usage is TRBJ2-2; 7 bases agree with TRBD1. CDR1 is MGHDK and CDR2 is SYGVNS in the germline V gene. The CDR3 is 15 amino acids. The ends lost 5 bases at V and 4 bases at J; junction bases unmatched: 7. The CDR3 loop reads CASSFLTGSTGELFF. The CDR3 coding sequence is TGTGCCAGCAGTTTTCTGACAGGGTCCACCGGGGAGCTGTTTTTT.

In this sample, this clonotype turned up a few times. This chain uses TRBV3-1 with TRBJ2-2; D call uncertain. CDR1 LGHDT and CDR2 YNNKEL come from the germline V gene (reference sequence). This CDR3 has 16 amino acids. Between the trimmed V and J ends, which lost 5 bases and 4 bases, there was a span of 17 bases. CDR3 DNA sequence: TGTGCCAGCAGCTCCGACCGATCGGGCGGCACCGGGGAGCTGTTTTTT. Translation: CASSSDRSGGTGELFF. Filled out from reference TRBV3-1 and TRBJ2-2, the complete variable domain reads DTAVSQTPKYLVTQMGNDKSIKCEQNLGHDTMYWYKQDSKKFLKIMFSYNNKELIINETVPNRFSPKSPDKAHLNLHINSLELGDSAVYFCASSSDRSGGTGELFFGEGSRLTVL.

The gene calls are TRBV5-4 and TRBJ2-5; 7 bases map to TRBD2. Germline assignment: CDR1 SGHNT and CDR2 YYREEE (reference sequence). V shed 0 bases and J 2 bases; nucleotides not matched to a gene: 7. The CDR3 has 16 amino acids. The CDR3 DNA sequence: TGTGCCAGCAGCTTGGCGGGGGGATGGGCACAAGAGACCCAGTACTTC. It codes for CASSLAGGWAQETQYF.

This clonotype was seen ten or more times. The chain couples TRBV2 to TRBJ1-4; 9 positions agree with TRBD1. CDR3 length equals 15 residues. Germline V gene sequence: CDR1 SNHLY, CDR2 FYNNEI. The ends lost 6 bases at V and 7 bases at J; junction bases unmatched: 9. The CDR3 nucleotides are TGTGCCAGCAGCGGGACAGGGCAGCTACGTGAAAAACTGTTTTTT. This codes for CASSGTGQLREKLFF. The whole variable domain, remainder taken from reference TRBV2 and TRBJ1-4, is EPEVTQTPSHQVTQMGQEVILRCVPISNHLYFYWYRQILGQKVEFLVSFYNNEISEKSEIFDDQFSVERPDGSNFTLKIRSTKLEDSAMYFCASSGTGQLREKLFFGSGTQLSVL.

This clonotype was seen a handful of times. The V and J genes are TRBV20-1 and TRBJ2-7; 8 bases match TRBD2. Germline CDR1 reads DFQATT; CDR2 reads SNEGSKA (reference sequence). The length of the CDR3 is 15 residues. V shed 6 bases, J shed 3 bases, and the junction held 13 bases outside the gene matches. The CDR3, as DNA: TGCAGTGCCGATCCCAAGACTAGCGCCTTCTACGAGCAGTACTTC. Translation: CSADPKTSAFYEQYF.

The J gene is TRBJ2-6, the V gene TRBV29-1; D is unresolved. CDR1 and CDR2 (germline): SQVTM, ANQGSEA. The CDR3 length is 13 residues. CDR3 residues: CRRHSSGANVLTF. CDR3 coding DNA: TGCAGACGGCACAGCTCTGGGGCCAACGTCCTGACTTTC.

This clonotype was recorded only once. The chain employs TRBV20-1 and TRBJ1-2, with 10 bases matching TRBD1. V gave up 4 bases and J gave up 4 bases; unmatched junction bases: 6. This CDR3 has 14 amino acids. Germline assignment: CDR1 DFQATT and CDR2 SNEGSKA (reference sequence). CDR3 residues: CSAKDRGVGYGYTF. CDR3 bases: TGCAGTGCTAAGGACAGGGGGGTCGGCTATGGCTACACCTTC.

This clonotype occurred a few times. This rearrangement joins TRBV3-1 to TRBJ2-5; no clear D gene. The CDR3 is 13 amino acids. V was cut by 4 bases and J by 7 bases, with 13 bases left in between. Looked up from germline, CDR1 is LGHDT and CDR2 is YNNKEL (reference sequence). The CDR3 region has the DNA TGTGCCAGCAGCCCTCGGCAACCGGGGACCCAGTACTTC. It translates to CASSPRQPGTQYF.

A few counts support this clonotype. The rearrangement joins TRBV12-3 or TRBV12-4 to TRBJ2-2, with TRBD2 matching 10 bases. This CDR3 comprises 14 residues. Trimming took 6 bases from V and 4 from J; bases not matched to a gene: 2. This chain's CDR3 is CASRVAGGTGELFF. CDR3 in DNA: TGTGCCAGCAGGGTAGCGGGGGGCACCGGGGAGCTGTTTTTT.

This clonotype has a single count. Relative to the germline gene, one junction end is altered; a read error may explain this. The V call is TRBV5-4, the J call TRBJ2-6; no clear D. CDR1 SGHNT and CDR2 YYREEE come from the germline V gene (reference sequence). The CDR3 is 15 residues long. The CDR3 region is CASSPVLYGANVLTF. CDR3 in DNA: TGCGCCAGCAGCCCCGTTCTTTATGGGGCCAACGTCCTGACTTTC.

This clonotype showed up many times. The V call is TRBV10-3, the J call TRBJ2-5, with 9 bases lining up with TRBD1. This CDR3 is built from 15 residues. J lost 5 bases, V lost 3 bases, and 7 bases had no gene match. Germline values: CDR1 ENHRY, CDR2 SYGVKD. The CDR3 DNA follows: TGTGCCATCAGTGATCCGGGACAGGGTTGGGAGACCCAGTACTTC. It codes for CAISDPGQGWETQYF.

The chain employs TRBV15 and TRBJ1-5; 12 positions agree with TRBD1. This CDR3 is built from 16 residues. CDR1 is LNHNV and CDR2 is YYDKDF in the germline V gene (reference sequence). The J segment lost 4 bases and the V segment lost 5 bases, leaving 6 bases of the junction unmatched. CDR3 amino acids: CATSSGQGARNQPQHF. DNA for the CDR3: TGTGCCACCAGCTCGGGACAGGGGGCGAGGAATCAGCCCCAGCATTTT.

The J gene is TRBJ2-7, the V gene TRBV4-3; 8 nucleotides match TRBD1. This CDR3 is 15 amino acids long. Trimming removed 0 bases from V and 6 bases from J; junction bases left unmatched: 7. Germline lookup yields CDR1 LGHNA and CDR2 YSLEER. Here the CDR3 reads CASSQEGGQGREQYF. CDR3 nucleotides: TGCGCCAGCAGCCAAGAAGGCGGACAGGGACGCGAGCAGTACTTC.

The chain uses TRBV5-1 and TRBJ1-1; 10 bases are shared with TRBD1. After removal of 5 bases from V and 0 bases from J, the junction contained 10 bases not matched to a gene. CDR3 length: 17 residues. Germline CDR1 SGHRS, CDR2 YFSETQ. CDR3 amino acids: CASRGLDRGRVNTEAFF. CDR3 sequence (DNA): TGCGCCAGCAGGGGACTCGACAGGGGGCGAGTGAACACTGAAGCTTTCTTT.

The genes are TRBV11-2 and TRBJ2-7, with D perhaps matching TRBD2 (6 bases). The CDR3 extends over 14 amino acids. V gave up 1 base and J gave up 3 bases, with 10 bases separating them. Germline V gives CDR1 SGHAT, CDR2 FQNNGV. CDR3 protein: CASSLVVRGYEQYF. The CDR3 DNA follows: TGTGCCAGCAGCTTAGTTGTGCGGGGCTACGAGCAGTACTTC.

Points on this clonotype: This sequence may be a read error, since a much larger clone differs from it by one base. The chain employs TRBV11-2 and TRBJ1-6; maybe TRBD1 (5 bases). The CDR3 is 13 residues long. Germline V gene lookup returns CDR1 SGHAT and CDR2 FQNNGV. V lost 5 bases to trimming and J lost 8 bases, with 10 bases between them. CDR3 region: CASSHGTHSPLHF. The CDR3 DNA reads TGTGCCAGCAGCCACGGGACGCATTCACCCCTCCACTTT.

This clonotype was counted many times. The chain links TRBV2 to TRBJ2-5; TRBD1 matches at 9 bases. The CDR3 contains 16 residues. V shed 3 bases and J 7 bases; nucleotides not matched to a gene: 12. Germline V gives CDR1 SNHLY, CDR2 FYNNEI. The CDR3 is CASSDRTGDHGRTQYF. The CDR3 nucleotides read TGTGCCAGCAGTGATCGGACAGGGGACCATGGACGGACCCAGTACTTC.

V and J are TRBV7-3 and TRBJ1-2; 7 bases line up with TRBD1. The CDR3 sequence is 15 residues long. V lost 3 bases to trimming and J lost 2 bases; unmatched junction nucleotides: 6. Germline CDR1 SGHTA, CDR2 FQGTGA. DNA for the CDR3: TGTGCCAGCAGCTTGACGGGACAGCGAAACTATGGCTACACCTTC. It translates to CASSLTGQRNYGYTF.

V usage is TRBV25-1 and J usage is TRBJ1-4, with D possibly TRBD1 on 6 matching bases. The CDR3 has 12 residues. Per germline, CDR1 MGHDK and CDR2 SYGVNS. V was pared by 10 bases and J by 2 bases, with 8 bases between. The DNA of the CDR3 is TGTGCCAACAGGGTCACTAATGAAAAACTGTTTTTT. This encodes CANRVTNEKLFF.

This chain links TRBV7-9 with TRBJ1-3; tentatively, D is TRBD1 (6 bases). Germline-derived CDR1 and CDR2 are SEHNR and FQNEAQ (reference sequence). Trimming left V 5 bases short and J 2 bases short, with 19 bases between. CDR3 size: 17 residues. CDR3 DNA sequence: TGTGCCAGCAGCCAAGATACGGCCCGACAGGCTGGAAACACCATATATTTT. Its protein product is CASSQDTARQAGNTIYF.